Listed here is a single TCR beta chain. Its antigen is unidentified. This may be a read error: a much more frequent sequence differs by one nucleotide. This sample was included in a study of Graves' ophthalmopathy and Graves' hyperthyroidism. Whole-study results and caveats: The authors also found most expanded thyroid clonotypes above 0.001 frequency in blood.

Germline V lookup: CDR1 SGHTA, CDR2 FQGNSA. This CDR3 has 13 residues. Someone took the PBMCs out of approximately 9.2 ml of fresh peripheral blood. Amplified TCR beta CDR3 regions were obtained using RNA transcripts as template. Scientists carried out first-round RT-PCR using HTBI primers and then a second-round multiplex PCR. TCRdb analysed the multiplex PCR reads with MiXCR anew, one entry per CDR3 protein. The table shows around 660,000 distinct CDR3 sequences, with just over 40% occurring only once. The chain employs TRBV7-2 and TRBJ1-6, with a tentative D call TRBD1 (6 bases). The specimen was peripheral blood. This clonotype was obtained from an adult man with Graves' ophthalmopathy. CDR3 sequence (DNA): TGTGTCAGCAGCTCCGGGACACTGTCACCCCTCCACTTT. Its translation is CVSSSGTLSPLHF.